The rows below give T cell receptor beta chains drawn from one sample of a study of glioma-infiltrating T cells after dendritic cell vaccination. Method: immunoSEQ multiplex PCR; TCRdb's copy keeps in-frame clones and lacks some. Among 99,000 or so clones listed, around 87% were seen once. This sample comprised blood, obtained after dendritic cell vaccination. These receptors all come from a human donor with glioblastoma. The CDR3 runs from the conserved cysteine through the conserved F or W. A D gene is named only where the DNA matches it firmly. Some rows have no size entry. The others give once, few or many, or a class for an expanded clone.

v_gene	j_gene	abundance	d_gene	CDR3aa	CDR3nt
TRBV30	TRBJ2-5	.	TRBD1	CAWSGQGEWGETQYF	TGTGCCTGGAGCGGACAGGGGGAATGGGGAGAGACCCAGTACTTC
TRBV5-1	TRBJ1-1	.	.	CASSLVQVNTEAFF	TGCGCCAGCAGCTTGGTACAGGTAAACACTGAAGCTTTCTTT
TRBV2	TRBJ2-5	.	.	CASRTEIDQETQYF	TGTGCCAGCCGGACAGAGATAGACCAAGAGACCCAGTACTTC
TRBV7-3	TRBJ2-7	.	.	CASSSEPGYEQYF	TGTGCCAGCAGCTCCGAGCCTGGCTACGAGCAGTACTTC
TRBV13	TRBJ2-7	.	TRBD2	CASSIGLAGGASYEQYF	TGTGCCAGCAGCATCGGACTAGCGGGAGGTGCCTCCTACGAGCAGTACTTC
TRBV27	TRBJ2-2	.	TRBD1	CASVHRDRLNTGELFF	TGTGCCAGCGTACATCGGGACAGGTTGAACACCGGGGAGCTGTTTTTT
TRBV5-1	TRBJ2-1	.	.	CASSLAQGTYNEQFF	TGCGCCAGCAGCTTGGCCCAGGGAACCTACAATGAGCAGTTCTTC
TRBV7-8	TRBJ1-1	once	.	CASSYKQGNAFF	TGTGCCAGCAGCTACAAACAGGGAAATGCTTTCTTT
TRBV7-8	TRBJ1-3	few	.	CASSLGYRGRSGNTIYF	TGTGCCAGCAGCTTAGGATATCGAGGGCGCTCTGGAAACACCATATATTTT
TRBV30	TRBJ2-1	.	.	CAWSVGQGTSVEQFF	TGTGCCTGGAGTGTAGGGCAGGGAACCTCTGTTGAGCAGTTCTTC
TRBV4-1	TRBJ1-5	.	.	CASSQVGGGIGPQHF	TGCGCCAGCAGCCAAGTCGGCGGGGGGATAGGGCCCCAGCATTTT
TRBV5-1	TRBJ2-5	.	TRBD2	CASSLVASGGKETQYF	TGCGCCAGCAGCTTGGTGGCTAGCGGGGGGAAAGAGACCCAGTACTTC
TRBV7-6	TRBJ1-1	few	.	CASNLRVNTEAFF	TGTGCCAGCAACCTCCGGGTGAACACTGAAGCTTTCTTT
TRBV27	TRBJ2-2	.	TRBD2	CATRGGGGTGELFF	TGTGCCACCCGGGGGGGTGGAGGGACCGGGGAGCTGTTTTTT
TRBV5-1	TRBJ2-7	.	TRBD2	CASSFGTSGNRAPEQYF	TGCGCCAGCAGCTTTGGGACTAGCGGAAATCGGGCCCCCGAGCAGTACTTC
TRBV7-9	TRBJ1-6	.	.	CASSLGGFGSPLHF	TGTGCCAGCAGCTTAGGAGGTTTTGGGTCACCCCTCCACTTT
TRBV6-5	TRBJ1-1	.	.	CASSLGMGATEAFF	TGTGCCAGCAGTTTAGGAATGGGGGCCACTGAAGCTTTCTTT
TRBV2	TRBJ2-7	few	.	CASSEIRRGEQYF	TGTGCCAGCAGTGAAATACGGAGGGGAGAGCAGTACTTC
TRBV5-4	TRBJ2-2	.	.	CASSLAAGETGELFF	TGTGCCAGCAGCTTGGCCGCAGGGGAGACCGGGGAGCTGTTTTTT
TRBV5-1	TRBJ2-3	.	TRBD1	CASSFRTGGGTQYF	TGCGCCAGCAGCTTTAGGACAGGGGGCGGTACGCAGTATTTT
TRBV6-1	TRBJ2-7	.	.	CASSEIGQSSYEQYF	TGTGCCAGCAGTGAAATCGGACAGTCCTCCTACGAGCAGTACTTC
TRBV9	TRBJ1-1	.	.	CASSVGQGNTEAFF	TGTGCCAGCAGCGTAGGGCAGGGGAACACTGAAGCTTTCTTT
TRBV2	TRBJ1-2	.	TRBD1	CASTPGQTLYGYTF	TGTGCCAGCACCCCGGGACAGACTCTCTATGGCTACACCTTC
TRBV5-4	TRBJ2-5	.	.	CASTSRGGAETQYF	TGTGCCAGCACCTCTCGAGGGGGGGCAGAGACCCAGTACTTC
TRBV7-2	TRBJ2-7	.	.	CASSLKVGRYEQYF	TGTGCCAGCAGCTTAAAGGTGGGGCGGTACGAGCAGTACTTC
TRBV5-1	TRBJ2-1	.	.	CASSLDVSSYNEQFF	TGCGCCAGCAGCTTGGACGTCAGCTCCTACAATGAGCAGTTCTTC
TRBV23-1	TRBJ1-2	.	TRBD1	CASNSNRGYYGYPF	TGCGCCAGCAATTCAAACAGGGGATACTATGGCTACCCCTTC
TRBV4-2	TRBJ2-1	few	.	CASSQGDKQFF	TGTGCCAGCAGCCAAGGCGACAAGCAGTTCTTC
TRBV1	TRBJ1-2	.	.	CTSSQPQGPTNYGYTF	TGCACCAGCAGCCAGCCACAGGGCCCAACTAACTATGGCTACACCTTC
TRBV9	TRBJ1-5	.	TRBD1	CASSEGQGNQPQHF	TGTGCCAGCAGCGAAGGACAGGGCAATCAGCCCCAGCATTTT
TRBV25-1	TRBJ2-6	.	.	CASSESAGGPTGANVLTF	TGTGCCAGCAGTGAATCCGCAGGGGGGCCTACTGGGGCCAACGTCCTGACTTTC
TRBV2	TRBJ1-4	once	TRBD1	CASTNRGATNEKLFF	TGTGCCAGCACTAACAGGGGGGCAACTAATGAAAAACTGTTTTTT
TRBV14	TRBJ2-7	.	TRBD2	CASSQGGRSEQYF	TGTGCCAGCAGCCAAGGCGGGAGGTCCGAGCAGTACTTC
TRBV7-9	TRBJ1-1	.	TRBD1	CASSIGTGERNTEAFF	TGTGCCAGCAGCATCGGGACAGGGGAGAGGAACACTGAAGCTTTCTTT
TRBV25-1	TRBJ1-1	.	TRBD1	CASSDTGGENTEAFF	TGTGCCAGCAGTGATACAGGGGGGGAGAACACTGAAGCTTTCTTT